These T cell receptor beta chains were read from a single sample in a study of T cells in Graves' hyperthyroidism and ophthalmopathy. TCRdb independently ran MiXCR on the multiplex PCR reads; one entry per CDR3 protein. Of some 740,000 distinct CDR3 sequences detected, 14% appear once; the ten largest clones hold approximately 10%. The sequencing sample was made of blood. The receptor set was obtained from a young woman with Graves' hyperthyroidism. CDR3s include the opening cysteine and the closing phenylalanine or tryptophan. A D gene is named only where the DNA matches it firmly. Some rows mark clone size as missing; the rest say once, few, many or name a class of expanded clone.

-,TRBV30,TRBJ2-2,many,CAWNRDRTGELFF,TGTGCCTGGAACAGGGATCGGACCGGGGAGCTGTTTTTT
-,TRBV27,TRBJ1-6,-,CASSLRGAGDSPLHF,TGTGCCAGCAGTTTGAGGGGGGCGGGGGATTCACCCCTCCACTTT
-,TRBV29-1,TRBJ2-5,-,CSVTASKSKETQYF,TGCAGCGTTACAGCGTCGAAGTCCAAAGAGACCCAGTACTTC
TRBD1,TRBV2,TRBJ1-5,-,CASTLGQGNQPQHF,TGTGCCAGCACATTGGGACAGGGGAATCAGCCCCAGCATTTT
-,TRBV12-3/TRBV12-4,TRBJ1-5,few,CASSQYPRVASDQPQHF,TGTGCCAGCAGTCAATACCCCCGGGTCGCCTCCGATCAGCCCCAGCATTTT
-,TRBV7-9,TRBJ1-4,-,CASSFGAEEKLFF,TGTGCCAGCAGCTTCGGGGCCGAAGAAAAACTGTTTTTT
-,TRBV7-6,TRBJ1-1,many,CASSLGVRGPNTEAFF,TGTGCCAGCAGCTTAGGGGTCAGGGGCCCGAACACTGAAGCTTTCTTT
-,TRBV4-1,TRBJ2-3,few,CASSQEWADTQYF,TGCGCCAGCAGCCAAGAATGGGCAGATACGCAGTATTTT
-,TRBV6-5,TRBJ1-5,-,CASSLKGFGNQPQHF,TGTGCCAGCAGTTTAAAGGGGTTTGGCAATCAGCCCCAGCATTTT
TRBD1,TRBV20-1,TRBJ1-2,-,CSARVSRPGGGSVTF,TGCAGTGCTAGAGTATCCCGCCCAGGGGGCGGATCCGTCACCTTC
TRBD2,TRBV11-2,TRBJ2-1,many,CASSLESGRARAGANEQFF,TGTGCCAGCAGCTTAGAAAGCGGGAGGGCCAGAGCAGGAGCGAATGAGCAGTTCTTC
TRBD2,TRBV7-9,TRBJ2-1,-,CASSPTSGRILNEQFF,TGTGCCAGCAGCCCGACTAGCGGGAGGATCTTGAATGAGCAGTTCTTC
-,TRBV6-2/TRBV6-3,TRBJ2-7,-,CASTQLGGGGYEQYF,TGTGCCAGCACCCAACTGGGGGGGGGCGGCTACGAGCAGTACTTC
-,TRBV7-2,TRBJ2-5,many,CASSLVERETQYF,TGTGCCAGCAGCTTAGTCGAGAGGGAGACCCAGTACTTC
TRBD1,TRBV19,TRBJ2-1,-,CASSFVGTEPYNEQFF,TGTGCCAGTAGTTTCGTCGGGACAGAACCATACAATGAGCAGTTCTTC
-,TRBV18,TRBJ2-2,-,CASSPKGTITGELFF,TGTGCCAGCTCCCCGAAAGGGACCATCACCGGGGAGCTGTTTTTT
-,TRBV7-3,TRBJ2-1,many,CASSLTGGGDRNEQFF,TGTGCCAGCAGCTTAACGGGAGGGGGCGACAGGAATGAGCAGTTCTTC
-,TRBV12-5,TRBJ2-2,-,CASGLALGGITGELFF,TGTGCTAGTGGTTTGGCCCTCGGGGGAATTACCGGGGAGCTGTTTTTT
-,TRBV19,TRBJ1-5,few,CASSISSRALKPQHF,TGTGCCAGTAGTATCTCTTCCAGGGCCCTCAAGCCCCAGCATTTT
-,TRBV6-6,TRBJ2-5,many,CASSYSDGGETQYF,TGTGCCAGCAGTTACTCCGATGGGGGAGAGACCCAGTACTTC
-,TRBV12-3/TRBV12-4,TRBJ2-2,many,CASSFLAVGTGELFF,TGTGCCAGCAGCTTTCTAGCCGTTGGCACCGGGGAGCTGTTTTTT
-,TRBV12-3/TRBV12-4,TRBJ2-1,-,CASSLEITGILILEQFF,TGTGCCAGCAGTTTAGAGATTACGGGAATCCTTATCTTGGAGCAGTTCTTC
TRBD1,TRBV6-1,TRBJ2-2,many,CASSDSPGQGPTGELFF,TGTGCCAGCAGTGACTCGCCGGGACAGGGACCCACCGGGGAGCTGTTTTTT
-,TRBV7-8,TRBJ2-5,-,CASSSEDSQETQYF,TGTGCCAGCAGCTCCGAAGATAGCCAAGAGACCCAGTACTTC
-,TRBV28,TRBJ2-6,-,CASATGSSGANVLTF,TGTGCCAGCGCGACGGGGAGCTCTGGGGCCAACGTCCTGACTTTC
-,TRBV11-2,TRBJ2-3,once,CASSLVGGTPTDTQYF,TGTGCCAGCAGCTTAGTTGGCGGGACTCCCACAGATACGCAGTATTTT
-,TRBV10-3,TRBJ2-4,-,CAISDGQKPLAKNIQYF,TGTGCCATCAGTGATGGACAGAAACCCTTAGCCAAAAACATTCAGTACTTC
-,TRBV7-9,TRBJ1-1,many,CASSLGRGATEAFF,TGTGCCAGCAGCTTAGGCAGGGGAGCCACTGAAGCTTTCTTT
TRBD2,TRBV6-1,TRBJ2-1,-,CASSSSGKWNEQFF,TGTGCCAGCAGTTCTAGCGGGAAATGGAATGAGCAGTTCTTC
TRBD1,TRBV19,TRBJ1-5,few,CASSTPGDSSNQPQHF,TGTGCCAGTAGTACCCCCGGGGACAGTAGCAATCAGCCCCAGCATTTT
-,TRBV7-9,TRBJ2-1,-,CASSLALTGVGYNEQFF,TGTGCCAGCAGCTTAGCGCTTACGGGAGTAGGGTACAATGAGCAGTTCTTC
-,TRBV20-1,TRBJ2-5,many,CSAWTAGKDQETQHF,TGCAGTGCTTGGACCGCGGGGAAGGATCAAGAGACCCAGCACTTC
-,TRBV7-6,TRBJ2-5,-,CASRRGGTVGQETQYF,TGTGCCAGCAGGAGGGGAGGGACAGTGGGTCAGGAGACCCAGTACTTC
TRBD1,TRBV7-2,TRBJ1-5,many,CASSLVATQGAQQPQHF,TGTGCCAGCAGCTTAGTAGCGACACAGGGGGCTCAGCAGCCCCAGCATTTT
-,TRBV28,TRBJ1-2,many,CASSGPGFSGYTF,TGTGCCAGCAGTGGCCCGGGCTTCTCTGGCTACACCTTC
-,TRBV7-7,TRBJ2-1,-,CASSLTRFEQFF,TGTGCCAGCAGCTTGACCCGCTTTGAGCAGTTCTTC
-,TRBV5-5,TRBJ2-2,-,CASSRDGQPLGELFF,TGTGCCAGCAGCAGGGACGGACAACCACTCGGGGAGCTGTTTTTT
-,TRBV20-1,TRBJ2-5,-,CSAQGRRETQYF,TGCAGTGCACAGGGTAGACGAGAGACCCAGTACTTC
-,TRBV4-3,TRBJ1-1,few,CASSQDRDWLLNTEAFF,TGCGCCAGCAGCCAAGACAGGGATTGGCTTTTGAACACTGAAGCTTTCTTT
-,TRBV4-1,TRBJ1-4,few,CASSQLQGKGRDVKEKLFF,TGCGCCAGCAGCCAACTACAGGGCAAAGGGAGAGACGTGAAGGAAAAACTGTTTTTT
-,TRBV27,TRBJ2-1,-,CASTMGGSSYNEQFF,TGTGCCAGCACCATGGGGGGAAGCTCCTACAATGAGCAGTTCTTC
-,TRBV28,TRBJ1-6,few,CASRNLNRDSPLHF,TGTGCCAGCAGGAATCTTAACAGGGATTCACCCCTCCACTTT
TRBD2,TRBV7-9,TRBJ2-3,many,CASNSGKAPTDTQYF,TGTGCCAGCAATAGCGGGAAAGCCCCCACAGATACGCAGTATTTT
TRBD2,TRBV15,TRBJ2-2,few,CATSREAGGHTGELFF,TGTGCCACCAGCAGAGAGGCGGGAGGGCATACCGGGGAGCTGTTTTTT